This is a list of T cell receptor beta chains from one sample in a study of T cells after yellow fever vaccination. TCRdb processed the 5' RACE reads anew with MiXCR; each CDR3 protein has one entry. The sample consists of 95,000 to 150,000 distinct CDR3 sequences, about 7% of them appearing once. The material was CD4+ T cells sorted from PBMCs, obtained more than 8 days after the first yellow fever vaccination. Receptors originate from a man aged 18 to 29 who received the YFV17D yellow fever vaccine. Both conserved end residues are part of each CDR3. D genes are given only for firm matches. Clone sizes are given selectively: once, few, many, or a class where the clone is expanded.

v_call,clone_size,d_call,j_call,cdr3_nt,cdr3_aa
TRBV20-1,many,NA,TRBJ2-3,TGCAGTGTAATCAGTGGGGGATCCGGGGACAATACGCAGTATTTT,CSVISGGSGDNTQYF
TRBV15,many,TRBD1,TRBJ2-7,TGTGCCACCAGCCAGGGACAGGGGAACGAGCAGTACTTC,CATSQGQGNEQYF
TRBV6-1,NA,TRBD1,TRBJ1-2,TGTGCCAGCACTAGGGACAGCCTCTATGGCTACACCTTC,CASTRDSLYGYTF
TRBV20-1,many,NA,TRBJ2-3,TGCAGTGCCAGACGCGGGCTAGGGGGAACAGATACGCAGTATTTT,CSARRGLGGTDTQYF
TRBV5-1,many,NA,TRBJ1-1,TGCGCCAGCAGACTAATGACAGGAACGAACACTGAAGCTTTCTTT,CASRLMTGTNTEAFF
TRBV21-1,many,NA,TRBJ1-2,TGTGCCAGCAGCAATAACAGACAGCGCCCTGGCTACACCTTC,CASSNNRQRPGYTF
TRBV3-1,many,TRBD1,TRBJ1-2,TGTGCCAGCAGCCTCACGGGACAGGGTGGCTATGGCTACACCTTC,CASSLTGQGGYGYTF
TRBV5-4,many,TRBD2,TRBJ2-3,TGTGCCAGCCAACTAGCGGGGGCCCGGGAAGATACGCAGTATTTT,CASQLAGAREDTQYF
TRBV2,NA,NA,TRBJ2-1,TGTGCCAGCCCCAGGGGGCGGGGGAGCTTCAATGAGCAGTTCTTC,CASPRGRGSFNEQFF
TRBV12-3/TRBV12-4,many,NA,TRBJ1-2,TGTGCCAGCAGTTTTTGGGGGGCGCAGGGCTACACCTTC,CASSFWGAQGYTF
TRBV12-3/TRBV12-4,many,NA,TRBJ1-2,TGTGCCAGCACTGCATGGGGGGGGGCTTATGGCTACACCTTC,CASTAWGGAYGYTF
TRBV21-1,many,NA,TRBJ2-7,TGTGCCAGCAGATATTCAGGGGTCCACGAGCAGTACTTC,CASRYSGVHEQYF
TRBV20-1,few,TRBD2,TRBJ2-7,TGCAGTGCTAGAGATGGGCAGCGGGGGAGCGAGCAGTACTTC,CSARDGQRGSEQYF
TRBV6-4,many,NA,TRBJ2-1,TGTGCCAGCGCCGGAGAGAGCTCCTACAATGAGCAGTTCTTC,CASAGESSYNEQFF
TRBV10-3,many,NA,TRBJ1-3,TGTGCCGCCCGGGTTCCCTCTGGAAACACCATATATTTT,CAARVPSGNTIYF
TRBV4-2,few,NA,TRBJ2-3,TGTGCCAGCAGCCAAGTAGGGGGGGCGCAGGCAGATACGCAGTATTTT,CASSQVGGAQADTQYF
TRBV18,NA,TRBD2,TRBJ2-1,TGTGCCAGCTCGTCAGCGGGGGGCCCTTCCTCCTACAATGAGCAGTTCTTC,CASSSAGGPSSYNEQFF
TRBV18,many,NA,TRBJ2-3,TGTGCCAGCTCACTACAGGGTCTGCGGACAGATACGCAGTATTTT,CASSLQGLRTDTQYF
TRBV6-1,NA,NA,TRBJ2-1,TGTGCCAGCAGTCTTAGCGGTCCCTCCTACAATGAGCAGTTCTTC,CASSLSGPSYNEQFF
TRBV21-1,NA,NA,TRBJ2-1,TGTGCCAGCAACGAGGCCAGGGGGCTTGTACGCGATGAGCAGTTCTTC,CASNEARGLVRDEQFF